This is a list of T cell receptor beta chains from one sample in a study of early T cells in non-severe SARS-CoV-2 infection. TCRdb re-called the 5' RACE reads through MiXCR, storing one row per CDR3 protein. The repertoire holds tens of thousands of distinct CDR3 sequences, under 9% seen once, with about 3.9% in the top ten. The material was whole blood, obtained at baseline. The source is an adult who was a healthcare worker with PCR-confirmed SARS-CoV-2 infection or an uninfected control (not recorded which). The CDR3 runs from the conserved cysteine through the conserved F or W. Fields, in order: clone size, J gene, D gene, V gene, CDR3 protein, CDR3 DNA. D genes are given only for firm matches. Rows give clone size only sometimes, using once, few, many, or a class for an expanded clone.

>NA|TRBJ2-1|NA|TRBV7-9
CASSSPAGRLTPGNEQFF
TGTGCCAGCAGCTCCCCGGCGGGCAGGCTCACGCCGGGCAATGAGCAGTTCTTC
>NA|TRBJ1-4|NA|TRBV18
CASSPPTNEKLFF
TGTGCCAGCTCACCCCCAACTAATGAAAAACTGTTTTTT
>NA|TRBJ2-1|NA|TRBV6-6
CASRYRDTDYNEQFF
TGTGCCAGCAGGTACCGGGACACGGACTACAATGAGCAGTTCTTC
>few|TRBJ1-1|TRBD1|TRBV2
CASSPGQGVNTEAFF
TGTGCCAGCAGCCCCGGACAGGGCGTGAACACTGAAGCTTTCTTT
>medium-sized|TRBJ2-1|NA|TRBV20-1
CSARWMRTPNEQFF
TGCAGTGCTAGGTGGATGCGGACCCCCAATGAGCAGTTCTTC
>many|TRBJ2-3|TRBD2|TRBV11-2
CASSLLGGLAQDTQYF
TGTGCCAGCAGCCTCCTGGGGGGACTAGCCCAAGATACGCAGTATTTT
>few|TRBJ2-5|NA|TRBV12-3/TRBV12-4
CASRQGGMRETQYF
TGTGCCAGCAGACAGGGCGGTATGAGAGAGACCCAGTACTTC
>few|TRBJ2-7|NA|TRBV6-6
CASSYYSGVTGEQYF
TGTGCCAGCAGTTACTATTCAGGGGTAACGGGAGAGCAGTACTTC
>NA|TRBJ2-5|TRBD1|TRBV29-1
CSVLGTGKGETQYF
TGCAGCGTGCTCGGGACAGGGAAGGGGGAGACCCAGTACTTC
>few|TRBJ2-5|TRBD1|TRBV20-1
CSARDFKGQGTNYQETQYF
TGCAGTGCTAGAGATTTTAAGGGACAGGGAACGAATTACCAAGAGACCCAGTACTTC
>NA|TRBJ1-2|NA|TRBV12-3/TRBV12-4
CASSFGQSRIYGYTF
TGTGCCAGCAGTTTCGGCCAGTCGCGAATCTATGGCTACACCTTC
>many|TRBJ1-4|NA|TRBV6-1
CASSEAAGYRKLFF
TGTGCCAGCAGTGAAGCGGCAGGGTATCGAAAACTGTTTTTT
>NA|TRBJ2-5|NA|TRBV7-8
CASSYSQETQYF
TGTGCCAGCAGTTATAGCCAAGAGACCCAGTACTTC
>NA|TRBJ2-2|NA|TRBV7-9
CASSPDRLNTGELFF
TGTGCCAGCAGCCCGGACAGATTGAACACCGGGGAGCTGTTTTTT
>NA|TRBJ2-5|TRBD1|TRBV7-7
CASSLQGEETQYF
TGTGCTAGCAGCCTACAGGGGGAAGAGACCCAGTACTTC
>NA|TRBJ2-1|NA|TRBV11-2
CASSPQRNQQFF
TGTGCCAGCAGCCCACAGAGAAATCAGCAGTTCTTC
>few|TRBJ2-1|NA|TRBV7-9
CASSLIQGAAGAYNEQFF
TGTGCCAGCAGCTTAATACAGGGCGCTGCGGGGGCCTACAATGAGCAGTTCTTC
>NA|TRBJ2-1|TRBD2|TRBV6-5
CASSYMGGSSYNEQFF
TGTGCCAGCAGTTACATGGGCGGGAGCTCCTACAATGAGCAGTTCTTC
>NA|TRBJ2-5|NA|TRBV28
CASGWETQYF
TGTGCCAGCGGCTGGGAGACCCAGTACTTC
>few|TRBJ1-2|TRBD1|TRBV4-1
CASSRGTGREDYGYTF
TGCGCCAGCAGCCGAGGGACAGGGCGTGAGGACTATGGCTACACCTTC
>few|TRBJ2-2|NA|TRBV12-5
CASGFPGYSGELFF
TGTGCTAGTGGTTTTCCGGGATATAGCGGGGAGCTGTTTTTT
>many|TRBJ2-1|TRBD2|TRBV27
CASSLTPRMRGRNNEQFF
TGTGCCAGCAGTTTAACCCCTCGGATGCGGGGGAGAAACAATGAGCAGTTCTTC
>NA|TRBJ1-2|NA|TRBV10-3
CAISESTVVYGYTF
TGTGCCATCAGTGAGTCGACAGTGGTCTATGGCTACACCTTC
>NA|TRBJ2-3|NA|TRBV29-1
CSVSRTGDTQYF
TGCAGCGTTAGCCGGACGGGGGATACGCAGTATTTT
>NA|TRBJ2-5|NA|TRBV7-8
CASSWREETQYF
TGTGCCAGCAGCTGGAGGGAAGAGACCCAGTACTTC
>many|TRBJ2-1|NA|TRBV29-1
CSVEKGQGRYFF
TGCAGCGTTGAGAAGGGGCAGGGGCGCTACTTCTTC
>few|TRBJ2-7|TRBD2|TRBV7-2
CASSFRLAGGYEQYF
TGTGCCAGCAGCTTCAGACTAGCGGGAGGATACGAGCAGTACTTC
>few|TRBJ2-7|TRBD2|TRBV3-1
CASSPPTGTTRTGEQYF
TGTGCCAGCAGCCCCCCCACCGGGACTACCCGAACGGGGGAGCAGTACTTC
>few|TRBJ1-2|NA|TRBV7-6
CASRSRVGGYTF
TGTGCCAGCAGAAGTCGGGTGGGTGGCTACACCTTC
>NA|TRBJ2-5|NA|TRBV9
CASSVLGGTQETQYF
TGTGCCAGCAGCGTTCTAGGGGGGACTCAAGAGACCCAGTACTTC
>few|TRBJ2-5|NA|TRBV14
CASSQDVGMETQYF
TGTGCCAGCAGCCAAGACGTGGGGATGGAGACCCAGTACTTC
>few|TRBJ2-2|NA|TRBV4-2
CASSQEFWKNTGELFF
TGTGCCAGCAGCCAAGAATTTTGGAAGAACACCGGGGAGCTGTTTTTT
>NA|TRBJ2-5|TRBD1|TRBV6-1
CASSGDRGGETQYF
TGTGCCAGCAGTGGTGACAGGGGTGGGGAGACCCAGTACTTC
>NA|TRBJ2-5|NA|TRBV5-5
CASSWGPDKKETQYF
TGTGCCAGCAGCTGGGGACCGGATAAAAAGGAGACCCAGTACTTC
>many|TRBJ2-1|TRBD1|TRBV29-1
CSVDRGNNEQFF
TGCAGCGTTGACAGGGGGAACAATGAGCAGTTCTTC
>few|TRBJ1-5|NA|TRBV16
CASSRSRGSNQPQHF
TGTGCCAGCAGCCGCAGCAGGGGAAGCAATCAGCCCCAGCATTTT
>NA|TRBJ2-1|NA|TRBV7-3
CASSHDPSGNEQFF
TGTGCCAGCAGCCACGACCCCTCGGGCAATGAGCAGTTCTTC
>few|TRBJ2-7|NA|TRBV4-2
CASSQDWGQGNWQYF
TGTGCCAGCAGCCAAGATTGGGGGCAGGGAAATTGGCAGTACTTC
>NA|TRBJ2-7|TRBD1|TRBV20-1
CSAQTGNSYEQYF
TGCAGTGCGCAGACAGGGAATTCCTACGAGCAGTACTTC
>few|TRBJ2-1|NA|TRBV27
CASGTALSSYNEQFF
TGTGCCAGCGGAACCGCGTTAAGCTCCTACAATGAGCAGTTCTTC
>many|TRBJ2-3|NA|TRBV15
CATSRDHEDTQYF
TGTGCCACCAGCAGAGATCATGAGGATACGCAGTATTTT
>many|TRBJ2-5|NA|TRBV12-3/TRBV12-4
CASSLGGRQETQYF
TGTGCCAGCAGTTTAGGAGGCAGACAAGAGACCCAGTACTTC
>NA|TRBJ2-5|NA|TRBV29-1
CSVGELGRGRRETQYF
TGCAGCGTTGGGGAGCTGGGCAGGGGTCGGAGGGAGACCCAGTACTTC
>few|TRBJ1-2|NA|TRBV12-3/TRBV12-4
CASSLRGTYGYTF
TGTGCCAGCAGTTTAAGGGGAACCTATGGCTACACCTTC
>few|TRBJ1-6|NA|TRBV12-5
CASGSSGNYNSPLHF
TGTGCTAGTGGTTCCTCAGGGAACTATAATTCACCCCTCCACTTT
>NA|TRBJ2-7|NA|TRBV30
CAWRGNEQYF
TGTGCCTGGAGAGGCAACGAGCAGTACTTC
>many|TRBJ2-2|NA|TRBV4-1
CASSQDRGTPNTGELFF
TGCGCCAGCAGCCAAGATCGGGGCACACCGAACACCGGGGAGCTGTTTTTT